This T cell receptor (beta chain) comes out of a study of blood T cell repertoires in COVID-19. CDR1 and CDR2 (germline): KGHSH, LQKENI. Trimming took 6 bases from V and 0 from J, leaving 9 bases between them. The CDR3 loop spans 14 amino acids. Sequencing was performed with immunoSEQ multiplex PCR; in TCRdb, only in-frame clones are kept and a portion is missing. This table holds under 200,000 clones, around 80% found once. The specimen was peripheral blood. The rearrangement links TRBV18 to TRBJ1-3; D is perhaps TRBD1 (6 bases). The receptor comes from a woman in her 70s with COVID-19, enrolled during active disease. The chain's CDR3 is CASSGQLSGNTIYF. CDR3 DNA: TGTGCCAGCTCCGGACAGCTCTCTGGAAACACCATATATTTT.